The 10 T cell receptor beta chains listed next were all sequenced from one sample in a study of shared clonotypes between healthy human individuals. Sequencing was performed with immunoSEQ multiplex PCR; in TCRdb, only in-frame clones are kept and a portion is missing. The top ten clones hold 0.13% of a sample with about 2 million clones, 90% to 95% of them seen once. The sample comprised naive CD4+ T cells sorted from blood. The subset: CD45RA+ positively selected. These receptors all come from a man aged 18 to 35 in good health.

As concerns this clone: Since a much larger clone is just one base distant, this may be a read error. CDR3 in DNA: TGTGCCAGCAGCTTAAGGGGTGAGCAGTTCTTC. Amino acids: CASSLRGEQFF. The rearrangement uses TRBV7-2 and TRBJ2-1; D is possibly TRBD1 (5 bases). Trimming removed 2 bases at V and 9 bases at J, with 5 bases between. Germline V lookup: CDR1 SGHTA, CDR2 FQGNSA. The CDR3 is 11 residues long.

About this clone itself: The sample carries other DNA sequences with the same CDR3. The rearrangement uses TRBV5-1 and TRBJ1-1, with D possibly being TRBD1 (5 bases). The CDR3 is made up of 14 amino acids. Germline loops: CDR1 SGHRS, CDR2 YFSETQ. Trimming shortened V by 4 bases and J by 2 bases, and 12 bases separated the two germline ends. The CDR3 nucleotides are TGCGCCAGCAGCACCGGGACGGTAAACACTGAAGCTTTCTTT. It specifies CASSTGTVNTEAFF.

The sample holds one count of this clone. The chain couples TRBV19 to TRBJ1-5, with D uncertain. V dropped 11 bases and J dropped 7 bases, with 6 bases sitting between them. Germline assignment: CDR1 LNHDA and CDR2 SQIVND (reference sequence). This CDR3 region has 9 residues. The chain's CDR3 is CAPLQPQHF. The CDR3 DNA reads as TGTGCCCCCCTCCAGCCCCAGCATTTT.

This rearrangement joins TRBV28 to TRBJ2-7; TRBD1 matches at 8 bases. Losses at the gene ends were 11 bases for V and 3 bases for J; bases not matched to a gene: 9. This CDR3 has 13 amino acids. The V gene's germline CDR1 is MDHEN and CDR2 SYDVKM. CDR3 in DNA: TGTGCCGCCAAGGGACAGGACATCTACGAGCAGTACTTC. Its protein is CAAKGQDIYEQYF.

The rearrangement joins TRBV27 to TRBJ2-2, with D possibly TRBD1 on 6 matching bases. Per the germline V gene, CDR1 is MNHEY and CDR2 is SMNVEV (reference sequence). Trimming pared 8 bases from V and 5 bases from J, leaving 12 bases between. The CDR3 covers 13 residues. CDR3 in DNA: TGTGCCAGCCGATTAAGGGGGACCGGGGAGCTGTTTTTT. Its translation is CASRLRGTGELFF.

The chain carries TRBV29-1 and TRBJ1-4; 9 bases fit TRBD1. The CDR3 totals 13 residues. CDR1 is SQVTM and CDR2 is ANQGSEA in the germline V gene. With 8 bases clipped from V and 4 bases from J, the junction kept 5 bases outside the gene matches. In DNA, the CDR3 is TGCAGCTACCGACAGGGGGTTAATGAAAAACTGTTTTTT. Protein: CSYRQGVNEKLFF.

The CDR3 region has the DNA TGCGCCAGCAGCTTGGGATTTGTCGGGGAGCTGTTTTTT. Amino acid sequence: CASSLGFVGELFF. This rearrangement joins TRBV5-1 to TRBJ2-2; D ambiguous. Germline assignment: CDR1 SGHRS and CDR2 YFSETQ. This CDR3 comprises 13 residues. Between the trimmed V and J ends, which lost 0 bases and 7 bases, there was a span of 7 bases. The full variable domain, with the rest looked up from reference TRBV5-1 and TRBJ2-2, is KAGVTQTPRYLIKTRGQQVTLSCSPISGHRSVSWYQQTPGQGLQFLFEYFSETQRNKGNFPGRFSGRQFSNSRSEMNVSTLELGDSALYLCASSLGFVGELFFGEGSRLTVL.

The J gene is TRBJ1-4, the V gene TRBV10-3; 8 nucleotides line up with TRBD1. Germline CDR1 ENHRY, CDR2 SYGVKD. The CDR3 has 16 amino acids. V lost 2 bases and J lost 3; bases outside the gene matches: 5. CDR3 protein: CAISETGGTANEKLFF. Here the CDR3 DNA reads TGTGCCATCAGTGAGACAGGGGGTACGGCTAATGAAAAACTGTTTTTT.

With regard to this clone: The sample has other DNA sequences that encode this CDR3 too. CDR3 sequence (DNA): TGCGCCAGCAGCCTTAGCGGGGCACAAGAGACCCAGTACTTC. It codes for CASSLSGAQETQYF. This sequence joins TRBV5-1 and TRBJ2-5, with 8 bases aligning to TRBD2. The CDR3 is 14 residues long. After removal of 4 bases from V and 2 bases from J, the junction contained 4 bases not matched to a gene. Germline CDR1 reads SGHRS; CDR2 reads YFSETQ. Using reference TRBV5-1 and TRBJ2-5 for the parts outside the CDR3, the full variable domain is KAGVTQTPRYLIKTRGQQVTLSCSPISGHRSVSWYQQTPGQGLQFLFEYFSETQRNKGNFPGRFSGRQFSNSRSEMNVSTLELGDSALYLCASSLSGAQETQYFGPGTRLLVL.

CDR3 sequence: CASSLTRGAGATEAFF. Here the CDR3 DNA reads TGTGCCAGCAGTTTGACGCGCGGGGCGGGAGCCACTGAAGCTTTCTTT. The chain joins TRBV28 to TRBJ1-1; the D gene is possibly TRBD1 (5 bases). The CDR3 is 16 amino acids. Germline V gene lookup returns CDR1 MDHEN and CDR2 SYDVKM. V was trimmed by 3 bases and J by 4 bases, leaving 18 bases between them.